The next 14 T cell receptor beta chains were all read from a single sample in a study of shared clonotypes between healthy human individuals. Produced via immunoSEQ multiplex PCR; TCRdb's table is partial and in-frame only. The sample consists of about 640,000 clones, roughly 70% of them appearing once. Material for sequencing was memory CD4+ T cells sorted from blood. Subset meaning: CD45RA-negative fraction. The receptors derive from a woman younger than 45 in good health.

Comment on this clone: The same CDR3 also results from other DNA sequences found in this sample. The DNA for the CDR3 is TGTGCCACCAGCAGAGATGGTAGCGGCAGCTCCTACGAGCAGTACTTC. Protein sequence: CATSRDGSGSSYEQYF. The genes are TRBV15 and TRBJ2-7; the D gene is possibly TRBD2 (6 bases). This CDR3 is 16 amino acids long. Trimming removed 0 bases at V and 0 bases at J, with 12 bases between. Germline lookup yields CDR1 LNHNV and CDR2 YYDKDF (reference sequence).

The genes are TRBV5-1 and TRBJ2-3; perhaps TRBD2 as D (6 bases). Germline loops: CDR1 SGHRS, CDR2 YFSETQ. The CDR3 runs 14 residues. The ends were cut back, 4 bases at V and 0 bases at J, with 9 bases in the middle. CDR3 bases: TGCGCCAGCAGCCTAGCGAGTAGCACAGATACGCAGTATTTT. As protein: CASSLASSTDTQYF.

The CDR3 DNA is TGTGCCAGCAGTGGGAACCGGGACCACACAGATACGCAGTATTTT. Translated: CASSGNRDHTDTQYF. V is TRBV27 and J is TRBJ2-3; D may match TRBD1 or TRBD2 (5 bases each). This CDR3 is 15 amino acids long. CDR1 and CDR2 from the germline V gene are MNHEY and SMNVEV (reference sequence). Trimming shortened V by 5 bases and J by 2 bases, and 14 bases separated the two germline ends.

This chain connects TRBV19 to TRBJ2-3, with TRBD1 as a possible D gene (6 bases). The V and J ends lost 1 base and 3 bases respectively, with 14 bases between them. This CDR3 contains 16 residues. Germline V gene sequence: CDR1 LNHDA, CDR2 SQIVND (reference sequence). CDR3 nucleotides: TGTGCCAGTAGTATAGTGGGGGCGCGGAGTACAGATACGCAGTATTTT. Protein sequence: CASSIVGARSTDTQYF.

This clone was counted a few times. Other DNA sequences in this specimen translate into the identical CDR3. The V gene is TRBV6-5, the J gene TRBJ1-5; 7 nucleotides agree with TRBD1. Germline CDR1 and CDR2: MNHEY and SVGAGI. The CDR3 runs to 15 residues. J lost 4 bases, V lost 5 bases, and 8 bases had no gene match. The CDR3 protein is CASSPDRGLNQPQHF. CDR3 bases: TGTGCCAGCAGTCCAGATAGGGGGCTTAATCAGCCCCAGCATTTT.

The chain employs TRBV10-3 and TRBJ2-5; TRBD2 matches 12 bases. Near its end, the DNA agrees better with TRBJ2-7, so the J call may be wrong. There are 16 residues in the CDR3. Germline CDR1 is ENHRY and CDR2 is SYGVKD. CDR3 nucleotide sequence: TGTGCCATCAGTGATCCGACTAGCGGGAGCAACCACGAGCAGTACTTC. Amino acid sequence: CAISDPTSGSNHEQYF.

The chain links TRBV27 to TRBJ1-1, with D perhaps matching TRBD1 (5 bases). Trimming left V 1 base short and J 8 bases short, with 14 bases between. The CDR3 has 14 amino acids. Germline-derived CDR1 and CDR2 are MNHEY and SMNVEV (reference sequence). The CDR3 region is CASSLFGQGGEAFF. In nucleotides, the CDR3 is TGTGCCAGCAGTTTATTTGGCCAGGGCGGCGAAGCTTTCTTT.

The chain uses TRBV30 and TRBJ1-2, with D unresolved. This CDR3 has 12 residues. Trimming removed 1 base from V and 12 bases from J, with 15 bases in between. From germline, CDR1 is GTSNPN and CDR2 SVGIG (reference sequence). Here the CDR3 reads CAWSASAWIHTF. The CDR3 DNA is TGTGCCTGGAGTGCATCGGCCTGGATCCACACCTTC. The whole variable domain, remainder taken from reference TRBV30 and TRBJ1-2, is SQTIHQWPATLVQPVGSPLSLECTVEGTSNPNLYWYRQAAGRGLQLLFYSVGIGQISSEVPQNLSASRPQDRQFILSSKKLLLSDSGFYLCAWSASAWIHTFGSGTRLTVV.

CDR3 sequence: CATSRDQTGLRQPQHF. For the CDR3, the DNA is TGTGCCACCAGCAGAGACCAGACAGGGCTTCGTCAGCCCCAGCATTTT. V is TRBV15 and J is TRBJ1-5, with 7 bases fitting TRBD1. Germline lookup yields CDR1 LNHNV and CDR2 YYDKDF (reference sequence). With 0 bases clipped from V and 6 bases from J, the junction kept 8 bases outside the gene matches. This CDR3 region has 16 residues.

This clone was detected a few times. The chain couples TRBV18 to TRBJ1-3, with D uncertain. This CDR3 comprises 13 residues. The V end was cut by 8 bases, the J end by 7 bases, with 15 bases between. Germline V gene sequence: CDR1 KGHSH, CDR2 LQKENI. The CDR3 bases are TGTGCCAGCACCCCAAGCTTCGGTAACACCATATATTTT. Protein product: CASTPSFGNTIYF.

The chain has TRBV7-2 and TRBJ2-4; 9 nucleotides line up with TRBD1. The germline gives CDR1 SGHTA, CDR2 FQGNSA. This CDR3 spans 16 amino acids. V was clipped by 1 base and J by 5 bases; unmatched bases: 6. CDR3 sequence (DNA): TGTGCCAGCAGCTTAGGGACAGGGGCGGGTGAAAACATTCAGTACTTC. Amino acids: CASSLGTGAGENIQYF.

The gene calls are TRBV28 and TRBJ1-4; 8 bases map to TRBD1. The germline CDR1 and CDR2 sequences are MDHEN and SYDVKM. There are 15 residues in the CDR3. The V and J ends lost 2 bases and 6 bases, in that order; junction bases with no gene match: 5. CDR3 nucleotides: TGTGCCAGCAGTTTAATGGGGACAGGTGATGAAAAACTGTTTTTT. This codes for CASSLMGTGDEKLFF.

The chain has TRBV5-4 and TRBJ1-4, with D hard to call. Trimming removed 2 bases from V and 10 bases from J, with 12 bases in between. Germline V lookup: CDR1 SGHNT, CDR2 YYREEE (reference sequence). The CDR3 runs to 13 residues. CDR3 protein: CASSFRSGGKLFF. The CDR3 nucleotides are TGTGCCAGCAGCTTTAGGTCCGGCGGAAAACTGTTTTTT.

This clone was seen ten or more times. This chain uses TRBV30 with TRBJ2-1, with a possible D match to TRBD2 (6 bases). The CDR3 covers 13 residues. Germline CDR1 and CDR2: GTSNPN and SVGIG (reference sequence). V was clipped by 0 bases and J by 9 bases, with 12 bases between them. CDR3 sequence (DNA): TGTGCCTGGAGTGTATGGCTAGCGCGTGAGCAGTTCTTC. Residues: CAWSVWLAREQFF.